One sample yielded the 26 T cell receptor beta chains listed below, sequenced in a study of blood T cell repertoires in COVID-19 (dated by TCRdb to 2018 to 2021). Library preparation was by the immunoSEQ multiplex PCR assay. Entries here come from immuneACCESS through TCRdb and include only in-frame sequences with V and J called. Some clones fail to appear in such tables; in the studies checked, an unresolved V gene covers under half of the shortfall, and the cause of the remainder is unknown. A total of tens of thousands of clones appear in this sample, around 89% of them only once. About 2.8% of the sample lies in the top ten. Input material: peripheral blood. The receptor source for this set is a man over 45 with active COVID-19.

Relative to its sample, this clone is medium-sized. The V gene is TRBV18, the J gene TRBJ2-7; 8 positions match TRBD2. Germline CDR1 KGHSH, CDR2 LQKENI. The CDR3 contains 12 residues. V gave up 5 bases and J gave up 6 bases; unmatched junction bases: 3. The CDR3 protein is CASSSGGIEQYF. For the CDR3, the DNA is TGTGCCAGCTCATCGGGGGGGATCGAGCAGTACTTC.

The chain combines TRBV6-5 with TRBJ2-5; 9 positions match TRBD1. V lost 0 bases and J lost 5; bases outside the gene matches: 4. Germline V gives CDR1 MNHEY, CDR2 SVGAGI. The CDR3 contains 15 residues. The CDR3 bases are TGTGCCAGCAGTTACTCGGACAGGGGATGGGAGACCCAGTACTTC. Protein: CASSYSDRGWETQYF.

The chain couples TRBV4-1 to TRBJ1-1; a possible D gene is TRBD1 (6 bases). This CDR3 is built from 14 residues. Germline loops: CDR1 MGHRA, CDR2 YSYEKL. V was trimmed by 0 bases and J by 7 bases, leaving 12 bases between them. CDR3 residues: CASSQDTGSVEAFF. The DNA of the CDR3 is TGCGCCAGCAGCCAAGATACAGGGTCGGTTGAAGCTTTCTTT.

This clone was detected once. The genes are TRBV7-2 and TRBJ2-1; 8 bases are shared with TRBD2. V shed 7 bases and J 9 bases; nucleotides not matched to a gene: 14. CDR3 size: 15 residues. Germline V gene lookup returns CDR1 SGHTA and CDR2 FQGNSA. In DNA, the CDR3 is TGTGCCAGCACTTCCTACGGGGGGGCAGTTCCTGAGCAGTTCTTC. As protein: CASTSYGGAVPEQFF. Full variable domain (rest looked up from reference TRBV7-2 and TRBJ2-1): GAGVSQSPSNKVTEKGKDVELRCDPISGHTALYWYRQSLGQGLEFLIYFQGNSAPDKSGLPSDRFSAERTGGSVSTLTIQRTQQEDSAVYLCASTSYGGAVPEQFFGPGTRLTVL.

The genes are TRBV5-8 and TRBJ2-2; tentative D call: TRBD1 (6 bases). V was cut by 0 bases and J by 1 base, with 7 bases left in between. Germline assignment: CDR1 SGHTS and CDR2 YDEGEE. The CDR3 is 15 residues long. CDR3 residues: CASSLEQGNTGELFF. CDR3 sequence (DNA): TGTGCCAGCAGCTTGGAACAGGGGAACACCGGGGAGCTGTTTTTT.

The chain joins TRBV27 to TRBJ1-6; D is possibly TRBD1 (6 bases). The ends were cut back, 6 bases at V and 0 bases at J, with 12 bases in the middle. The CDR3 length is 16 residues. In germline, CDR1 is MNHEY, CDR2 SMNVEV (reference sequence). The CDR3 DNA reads TGTGCCAGCAGCCGGGACACTGCCTCCTATAATTCACCCCTCCACTTT. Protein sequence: CASSRDTASYNSPLHF.

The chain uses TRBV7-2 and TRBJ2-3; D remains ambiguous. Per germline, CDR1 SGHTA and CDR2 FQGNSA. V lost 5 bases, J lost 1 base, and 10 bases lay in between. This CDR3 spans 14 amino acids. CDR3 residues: CASSPRSGTDTQYF. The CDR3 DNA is TGTGCCAGCAGCCCCCGCTCGGGCACAGATACGCAGTATTTT.

CDR3 in DNA: TGTGCCAGCAGCCAAGATACATCCGGGGGATCTTGGGATGGCTACACCTTC. The encoded protein is CASSQDTSGGSWDGYTF. The chain employs TRBV4-2 and TRBJ1-2; D is possibly TRBD1 (5 bases). CDR1 and CDR2 (germline): LGHNA, YNFKEQ. Trimming left V 0 bases short and J 6 bases short, with 20 bases between. The CDR3 covers 17 residues.

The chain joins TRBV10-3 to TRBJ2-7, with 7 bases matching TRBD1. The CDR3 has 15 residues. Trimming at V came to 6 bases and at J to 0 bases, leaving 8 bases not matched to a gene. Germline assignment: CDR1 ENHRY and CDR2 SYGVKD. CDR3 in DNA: TGTGCCATCAGCGCAATGGGACAGAGCTCCTACGAGCAGTACTTC. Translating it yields CAISAMGQSSYEQYF.

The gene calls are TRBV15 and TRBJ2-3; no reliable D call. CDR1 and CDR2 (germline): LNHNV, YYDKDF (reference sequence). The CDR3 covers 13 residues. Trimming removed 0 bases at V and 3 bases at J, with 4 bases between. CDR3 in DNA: TGTGCCACCAGCAGAGATCGGACAGATACGCAGTATTTT. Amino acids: CATSRDRTDTQYF.

For the CDR3, the DNA is TGTGCCAGCAGTTACGCCGACAGGAGAATATCCAACACTGAAGCTTTCTTT. This sequence encodes CASSYADRRISNTEAFF. The chain carries TRBV28 and TRBJ1-1; TRBD1 is a possible D gene (6 bases). CDR3 length equals 17 residues. From germline, CDR1 is MDHEN and CDR2 SYDVKM. Trimming took off 4 bases at V and 2 bases at J, with 20 bases between the two ends.

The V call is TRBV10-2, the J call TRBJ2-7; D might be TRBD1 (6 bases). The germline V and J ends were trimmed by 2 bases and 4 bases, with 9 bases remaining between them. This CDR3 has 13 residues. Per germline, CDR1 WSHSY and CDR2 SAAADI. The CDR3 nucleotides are TGCGCCAGCAGTGAGGAACAGGGATACGAGCAGTACTTC. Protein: CASSEEQGYEQYF.

The CDR3 bases are TGCAGCGCTCGATTTACCTTCGTCCGGGAGGGGGGAAACACCATATATTTT. This encodes CSARFTFVREGGNTIYF. The chain uses TRBV29-1 and TRBJ1-3; the D gene is possibly TRBD1 (5 bases). The CDR3 extends over 17 amino acids. The germline CDR1 and CDR2 sequences are SQVTM and ANQGSEA. The V end was cut by 7 bases, the J end by 4 bases, with 26 bases between.

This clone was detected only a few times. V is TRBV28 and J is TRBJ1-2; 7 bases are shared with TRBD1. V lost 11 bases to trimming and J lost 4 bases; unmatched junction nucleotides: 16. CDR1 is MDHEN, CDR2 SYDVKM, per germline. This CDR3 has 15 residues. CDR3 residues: CAALGQNMRVYGYTF. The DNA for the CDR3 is TGTGCCGCTCTGGGACAGAACATGAGAGTCTATGGCTACACCTTC.

This CDR3 is CASSAAVGGGETQYF. Here the CDR3 DNA reads TGTGCCAGCAGCGCCGCCGTAGGGGGCGGGGAGACCCAGTACTTC. The chain combines TRBV9 with TRBJ2-5; 7 bases are shared with TRBD1. Germline V gene lookup returns CDR1 SGDLS and CDR2 YYNGEE. The J segment lost 5 bases and the V segment lost 3 bases, leaving 10 bases of the junction unmatched. The CDR3 contains 15 residues.

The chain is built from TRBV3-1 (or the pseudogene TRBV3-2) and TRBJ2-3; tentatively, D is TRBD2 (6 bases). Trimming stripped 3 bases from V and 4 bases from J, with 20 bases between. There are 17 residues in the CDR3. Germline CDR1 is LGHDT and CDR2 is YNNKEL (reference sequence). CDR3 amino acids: CASSHAQSSAYADTQYF. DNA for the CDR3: TGTGCCAGCAGCCACGCCCAATCTAGCGCGTACGCAGATACGCAGTATTTT.

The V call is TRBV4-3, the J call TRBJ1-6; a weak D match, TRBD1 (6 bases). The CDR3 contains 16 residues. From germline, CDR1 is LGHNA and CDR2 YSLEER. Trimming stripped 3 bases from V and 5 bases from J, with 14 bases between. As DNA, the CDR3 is TGCGCCAGCAGCCAGGGCCTATGGGGGCATAATTCACCCCTCCACTTT. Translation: CASSQGLWGHNSPLHF.

In DNA form, the CDR3 reads TGTGCCAGCAGCGTAGAAACAGGGGTCTCCTACGAGCAGTACTTC. Its translation: CASSVETGVSYEQYF. The rearrangement joins TRBV9 to TRBJ2-7; TRBD1 aligns across 7 bases. The CDR3 totals 15 residues. Unmatched junction bases numbered 3, after V lost 0 bases and J lost 0 bases. CDR1 and CDR2 (germline): SGDLS, YYNGEE.

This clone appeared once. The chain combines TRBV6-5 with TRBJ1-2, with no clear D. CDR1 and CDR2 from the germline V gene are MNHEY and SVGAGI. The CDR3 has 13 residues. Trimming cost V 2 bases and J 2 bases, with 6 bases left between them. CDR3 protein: CASSYGQNYGYTF. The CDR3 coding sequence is TGTGCCAGCAGTTACGGGCAGAACTATGGCTACACCTTC.

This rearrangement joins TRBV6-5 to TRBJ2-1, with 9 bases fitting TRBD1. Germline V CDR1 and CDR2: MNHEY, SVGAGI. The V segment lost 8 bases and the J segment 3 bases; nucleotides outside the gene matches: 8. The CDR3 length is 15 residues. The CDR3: CASPKGGQGYNEQFF. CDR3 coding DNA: TGTGCCAGCCCGAAGGGGGGACAGGGCTACAATGAGCAGTTCTTC.

The CDR3 region is CASSIGTIRGTEAFF. CDR3 nucleotides: TGTGCCAGTAGTATAGGAACCATAAGGGGCACTGAAGCTTTCTTT. V usage is TRBV19 and J usage is TRBJ1-1, with a weak D call TRBD1 (5 bases). In germline, CDR1 is LNHDA, CDR2 SQIVND (reference sequence). CDR3 length equals 15 residues. Between the trimmed V and J ends, which lost 1 base and 4 bases, there was a span of 13 bases.

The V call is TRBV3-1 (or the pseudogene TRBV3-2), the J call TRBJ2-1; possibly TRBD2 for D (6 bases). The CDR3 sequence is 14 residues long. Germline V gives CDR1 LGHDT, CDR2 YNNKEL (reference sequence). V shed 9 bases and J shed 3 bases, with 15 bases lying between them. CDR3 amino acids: CASEKRVGYNEQFF. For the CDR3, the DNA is TGTGCCAGTGAAAAGCGGGTTGGCTACAATGAGCAGTTCTTC.

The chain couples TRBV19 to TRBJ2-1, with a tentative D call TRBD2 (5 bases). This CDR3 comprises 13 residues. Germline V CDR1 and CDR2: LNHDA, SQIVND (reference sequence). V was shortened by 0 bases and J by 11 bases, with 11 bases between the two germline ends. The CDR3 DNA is TGTGCCAGTAGTATAGATCCTCGGGGAAAGCAGTTCTTC. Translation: CASSIDPRGKQFF.

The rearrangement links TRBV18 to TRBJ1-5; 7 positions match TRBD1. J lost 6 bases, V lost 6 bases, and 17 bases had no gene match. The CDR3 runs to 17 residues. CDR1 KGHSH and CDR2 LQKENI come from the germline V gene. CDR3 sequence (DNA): TGTGCCAGCTCTCGGAGACAGGGTCAAGGTCTGGTTCAGCCCCAGCATTTT. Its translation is CASSRRQGQGLVQPQHF.

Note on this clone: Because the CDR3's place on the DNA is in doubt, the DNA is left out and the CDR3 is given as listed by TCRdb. CDR3 region: CSVERTFGAKNIQYF. The J gene is TRBJ2-4, the V gene TRBV29-1; TRBD2 is the table's D call and was not checked against the DNA. Looked up from germline, CDR1 is SQVTM and CDR2 is ANQGSEA. The CDR3 is made up of 15 amino acids, end residues included.

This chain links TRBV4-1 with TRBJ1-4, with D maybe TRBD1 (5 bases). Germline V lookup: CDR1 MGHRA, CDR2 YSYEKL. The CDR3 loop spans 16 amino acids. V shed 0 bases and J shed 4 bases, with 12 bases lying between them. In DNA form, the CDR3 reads TGCGCCAGCAGCCAAGAAGGAGGGGTGGGTAATGAAAAACTGTTTTTT. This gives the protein CASSQEGGVGNEKLFF.